The T cell receptor beta chain described here comes from a study of blood T cell repertoires in COVID-19. Study summary: All recovered Cohort 3 donors got two negative PCRs, got clearance, or saw symptom resolution.

The CDR3 spans 13 residues. V gave up 4 bases and J gave up 4 bases, with 11 bases separating them. The germline gives CDR1 LNHDA, CDR2 SQIVND (reference sequence). Method: immunoSEQ multiplex PCR; TCRdb's copy keeps in-frame clones and lacks some. Among roughly 160,000 clones listed, 79% were seen once. Across roughly 25 US areas, participants ranged in age from roughly 18 to 95 years. In assigning cohorts, the study relied on participant-reported clinical history. This chain uses TRBV19 with TRBJ2-7, with a weak D call TRBD2 (6 bases). Sequencing used PBMCs or T cells enriched from blood (not recorded which). The origin of this receptor is a woman aged 70-85 years in a cohort exposed to, infected with or recovered from COVID-19 (not recorded which). CDR3 DNA sequence: TGTGCCAGTAGTAACCGGGAGAGGTACGAGCAGTACTTC. It translates to CASSNRERYEQYF.